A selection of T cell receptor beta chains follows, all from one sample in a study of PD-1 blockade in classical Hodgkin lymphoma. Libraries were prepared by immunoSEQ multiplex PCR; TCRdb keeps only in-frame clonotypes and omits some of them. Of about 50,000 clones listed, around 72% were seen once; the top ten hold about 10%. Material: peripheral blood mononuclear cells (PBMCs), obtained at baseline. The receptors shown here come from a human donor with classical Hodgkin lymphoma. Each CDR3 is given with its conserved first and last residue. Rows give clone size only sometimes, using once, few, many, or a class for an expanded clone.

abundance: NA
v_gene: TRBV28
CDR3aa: CASSLFEVPFF

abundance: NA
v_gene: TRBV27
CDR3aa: CASSTLAGGTYEQYF

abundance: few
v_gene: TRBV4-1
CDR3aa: CASSQGARVDTQYF

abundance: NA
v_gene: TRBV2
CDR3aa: CASSEVTGGETQYF

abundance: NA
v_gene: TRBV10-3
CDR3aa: CAISESSWEKLFF

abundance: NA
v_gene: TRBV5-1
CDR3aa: CASSLESPSEQYF

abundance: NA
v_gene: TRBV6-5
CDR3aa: CASSFRGELFF

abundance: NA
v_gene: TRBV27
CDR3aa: CASSSRLADDTQYF

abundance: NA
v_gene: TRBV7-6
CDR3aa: CASSLEGLVVYNEQFF

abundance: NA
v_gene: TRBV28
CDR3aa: CASSLAGGLQETQYF

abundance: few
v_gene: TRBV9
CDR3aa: CASSVGGRGRTETQYF

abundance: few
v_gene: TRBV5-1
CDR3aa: CASSLAGTGSPDTQYF

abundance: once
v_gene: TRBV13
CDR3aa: CASSMGTGGGEQYF

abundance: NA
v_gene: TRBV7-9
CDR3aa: CASSFGSPPTAFF

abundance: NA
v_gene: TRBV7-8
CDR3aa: CASSLAPRGSYNEQFF

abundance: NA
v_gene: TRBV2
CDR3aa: CASSEASGGTYEQYF

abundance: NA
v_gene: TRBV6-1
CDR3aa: CASSEARGAPLHF

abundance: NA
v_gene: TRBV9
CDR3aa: CASSVYRDSSAFF